This TCR beta chain was sequenced for a study of human T cells and chemical hapten exposure (dated by TCRdb to the early 2020s). About the full investigation: For sensitization, 2% DPC in acetone was applied to an approximately 2 cm by approximately 2 cm area of upper inner arm skin. Approximately 28 alopecia patients gave blood for TCR sequencing at one to four time points (pre-sensitization, 2, 6 and 24 weeks). Most of the patients in the cohort were female, and the cohort covered alopecia areata with under or over 50% scalp involvement, alopecia totalis and alopecia universalis. Libraries were pooled for sequencing, and per-sample TCR yields varied mainly because of small differences in library volumes within the pool. Patch tests used Finn chambers with 0.01% DPC on the upper back, scored after 6 days by International Contact Dermatitis Research Group standards. Blood samples were taken from patients before sensitization (week 0) and then at 2, 6 and about 24 weeks after DPC sensitization. The study tracked peripheral blood TCR repertoire changes in vivo during primary and secondary sensitization to the hapten diphenylcyclopropenone (DPC) in alopecia patients. Throughout the study period of about 25 weeks, patients also received therapeutic DPC doses to the scalp every week.

Summary of the overall study and its limitations: No change with DPC sensitization was found in the number of TCRs above 1 in 1000 frequency, and no evidence of global repertoire structure alterations was found. Significantly more large CDR3 similarity clusters were formed by expanded TCRs than by pre-sensitization or healthy control sets, consistent with antigen-driven responses. Because all patients had alopecia, a presumed autoimmune disease, the immune response of the patients might differ from that of healthy individuals. After repeated subsampling, changes were observed in the strength of the expansion versus patch-test correlation and in the threshold at which the correlation became significant. Patch test score correlated positively with the number of PT1 expanded TCRs, reaching significance at thresholds 8, 16 and 32 but not at 4.

The sample's time point label, decoded: patch test 3, about 24 weeks after DPC sensitization. The label giving this sample's treatment or condition can be read as: therapeutic diphenylcyclopropenone sensitization with weekly scalp DPC. Blood at each patch-test visit was drawn before the patch test was applied. To be eligible, patients had to be aged 18 to 70, diagnosed with alopecia and judged suitable for DPC therapy, while pregnant patients were excluded. Total RNA was isolated from unfractionated whole blood collected in Tempus Blood RNA tubes. The library was prepared using RACE. The sequencing machine was a NextSeq 500. During library preparation, unique molecular identifiers were attached to individual cDNA molecules so that TCRs could be counted quantitatively and reproducibly. For every blood RNA sample, sequencing covered both the TCR alpha and TCR beta chains. The original pipeline was this. A median of approximately 100,000 TCRs per sample was observed, with a range of 23,224 to 690,600. The Decombinator software suite was used to annotate the V, J and CDR3 of the TCR reads. Every sample was subsampled to the same number of TCRs (28,000) for the PS versus PT1 abundance plots. TCRs were defined as expanded if absent before sensitization and observed at least eight times at the 2-week time point. Using fastp trimming at Q25 and MiXCR clonotype assembly, TCRdb reanalyzed the public sequencing data and kept in-frame beta chains. Rows are combined by CDR3 protein, so each entry shows the most common genes and DNA. The V and J calls, along with clone size, are taken from TCRdb and not from the paper's own processing. The sample has about 160,000 distinct CDR3 sequences on record, roughly 26% of them singletons. The ten largest clones capture under 2.5% of the sample.

The sample holds a few counts of this clonotype. Its antigen remains unidentified. The input lacks base qualities; no much larger clone sits a single base away. CDR1 SGHTA and CDR2 FQGNSA were looked up in the germline V gene. Inclusive of the bounding cysteine and phenylalanine, the CDR3 is 15 residues long. Just CDR3 DNA is preserved here, 45 bases in frame from base 1. The junction carries 14 bases between V and J, which are trimmed by 2 bases and 4 bases respectively. The clonotype comes from a woman under 30 with alopecia areata. Some clones in this sample may be carry-over from other donors' samples. The starting material was whole blood, obtained in connection with sensitization to the hapten diphenylcyclopropenone (DPC). The receptor chain draws on TRBV7-2 and TRBJ2-5; no D segment can be confidently identified. The CDR3 loop reads CASSLIRSAPETQYF. The DNA sequence reads TGTGCCAGCAGCTTAATCAGGTCAGCCCCAGAGACCCAGTACTTC.